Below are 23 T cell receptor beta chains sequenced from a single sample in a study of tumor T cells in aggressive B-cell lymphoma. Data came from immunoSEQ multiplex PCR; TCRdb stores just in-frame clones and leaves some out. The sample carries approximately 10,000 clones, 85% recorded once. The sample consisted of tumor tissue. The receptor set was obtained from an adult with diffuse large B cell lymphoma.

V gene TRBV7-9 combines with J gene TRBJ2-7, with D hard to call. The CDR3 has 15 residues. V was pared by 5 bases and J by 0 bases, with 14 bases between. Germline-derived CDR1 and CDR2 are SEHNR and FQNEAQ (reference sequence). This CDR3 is CASSILDVPSYEQYF. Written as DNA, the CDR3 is TGTGCCAGCAGCATTCTAGATGTACCCTCCTACGAGCAGTACTTC.

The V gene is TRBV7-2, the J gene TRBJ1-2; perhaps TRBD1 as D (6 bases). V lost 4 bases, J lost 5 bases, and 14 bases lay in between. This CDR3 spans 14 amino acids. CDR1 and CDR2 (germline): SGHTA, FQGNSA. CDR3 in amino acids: CASSYSGARYGYTF. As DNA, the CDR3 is TGTGCCAGCAGCTATTCAGGGGCGAGGTATGGCTACACCTTC.

This CDR3 reads CASSLSRLAPSTDTQYF. CDR3 coding DNA: TGTGCCAGCAGCTTATCCCGACTAGCTCCTAGCACAGATACGCAGTATTTT. The chain couples TRBV7-9 to TRBJ2-3, with TRBD2 matching over 7 bases. V dropped 2 bases and J dropped 0; count of bases not matched to a gene: 8. The CDR3 has 17 residues. The germline V gene has CDR1 SEHNR and CDR2 FQNEAQ (reference sequence).

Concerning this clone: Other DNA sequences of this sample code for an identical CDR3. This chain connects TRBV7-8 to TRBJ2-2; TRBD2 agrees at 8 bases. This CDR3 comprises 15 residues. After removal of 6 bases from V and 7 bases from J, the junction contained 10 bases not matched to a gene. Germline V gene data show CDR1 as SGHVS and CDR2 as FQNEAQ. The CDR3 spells CASSPEREFFGELFF. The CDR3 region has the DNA TGTGCCAGCAGTCCGGAGCGGGAGTTTTTCGGGGAGCTGTTTTTT.

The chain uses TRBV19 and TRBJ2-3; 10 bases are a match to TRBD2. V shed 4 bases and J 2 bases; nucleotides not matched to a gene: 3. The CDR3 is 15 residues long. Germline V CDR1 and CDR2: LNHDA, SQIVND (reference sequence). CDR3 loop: CASSTGLAATDTQYF. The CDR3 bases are TGTGCCAGTAGTACAGGACTAGCGGCCACAGATACGCAGTATTTT. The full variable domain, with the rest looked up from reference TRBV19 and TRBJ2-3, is DGGITQSPKYLFRKEGQNVTLSCEQNLNHDAMYWYRQDPGQGLRLIYYSQIVNDFQKGDIAEGYSVSREKKESFPLTVTSAQKNPTAFYLCASSTGLAATDTQYFGPGTRLTVL.

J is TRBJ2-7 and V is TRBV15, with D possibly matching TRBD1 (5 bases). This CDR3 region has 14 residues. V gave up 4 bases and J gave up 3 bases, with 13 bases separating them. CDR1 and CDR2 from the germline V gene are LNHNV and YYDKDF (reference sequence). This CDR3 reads CATSKEMTVYEQYF. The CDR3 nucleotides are TGTGCCACCAGCAAGGAAATGACAGTCTACGAGCAGTACTTC. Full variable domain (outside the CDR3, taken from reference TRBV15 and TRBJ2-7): DAMVIQNPRYQVTQFGKPVTLSCSQTLNHNVMYWYQQKSSQAPKLLFHYYDKDFNNEADTPDNFQSRRPNTSFCFLDIRSPGLGDTAMYLCATSKEMTVYEQYFGPGTRLTVT.

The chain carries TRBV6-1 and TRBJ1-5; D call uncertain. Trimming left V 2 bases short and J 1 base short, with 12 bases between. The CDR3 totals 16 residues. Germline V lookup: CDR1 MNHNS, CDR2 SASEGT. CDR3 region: CASSERGGRSNQPQHF. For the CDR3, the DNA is TGTGCCAGCAGTGAAAGAGGCGGCAGAAGCAATCAGCCCCAGCATTTT.

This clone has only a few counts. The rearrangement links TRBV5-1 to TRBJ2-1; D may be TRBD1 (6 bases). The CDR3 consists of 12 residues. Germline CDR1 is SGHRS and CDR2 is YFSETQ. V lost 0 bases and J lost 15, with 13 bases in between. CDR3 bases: TGCGCCAGCAGCTTGGACGGACAGAGTGGGTTCTTC. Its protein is CASSLDGQSGFF.

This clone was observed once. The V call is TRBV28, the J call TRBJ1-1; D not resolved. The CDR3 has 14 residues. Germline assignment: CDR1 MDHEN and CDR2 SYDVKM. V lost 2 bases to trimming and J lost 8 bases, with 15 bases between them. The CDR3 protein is CASSLDLQLGEAFF. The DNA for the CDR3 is TGTGCCAGCAGTTTAGATCTACAATTGGGCGAAGCTTTCTTT.

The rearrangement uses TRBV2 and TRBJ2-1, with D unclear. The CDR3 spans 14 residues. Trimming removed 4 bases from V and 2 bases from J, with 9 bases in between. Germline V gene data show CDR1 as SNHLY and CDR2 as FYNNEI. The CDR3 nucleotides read TGTGCCAGCAGTGGCTTACTGACCTACAATGAGCAGTTCTTC. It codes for CASSGLLTYNEQFF.

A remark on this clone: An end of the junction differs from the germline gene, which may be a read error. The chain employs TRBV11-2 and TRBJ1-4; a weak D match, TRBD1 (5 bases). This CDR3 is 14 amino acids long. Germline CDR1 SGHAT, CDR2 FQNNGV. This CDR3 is CASNLALGGEKLFF. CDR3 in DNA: TGTGCCAGCAACTTAGCGTTGGGGGGTGAAAAACTGTTTTTT.

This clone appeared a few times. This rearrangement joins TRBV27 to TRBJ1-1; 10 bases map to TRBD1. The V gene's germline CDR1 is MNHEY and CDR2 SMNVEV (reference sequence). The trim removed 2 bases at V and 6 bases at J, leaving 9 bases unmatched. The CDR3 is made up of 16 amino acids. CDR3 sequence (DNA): TGTGCCAGCAGTTTACGAAGGGACAGGGGATCTGCTGAAGCTTTCTTT. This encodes CASSLRRDRGSAEAFF.

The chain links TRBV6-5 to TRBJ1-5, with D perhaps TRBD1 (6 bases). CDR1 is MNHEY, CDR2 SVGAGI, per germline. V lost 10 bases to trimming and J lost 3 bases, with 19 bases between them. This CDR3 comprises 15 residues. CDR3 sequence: CATRGAGADNQPQHF. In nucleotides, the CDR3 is TGTGCCACCAGGGGAGCAGGGGCAGACAATCAGCCCCAGCATTTT.

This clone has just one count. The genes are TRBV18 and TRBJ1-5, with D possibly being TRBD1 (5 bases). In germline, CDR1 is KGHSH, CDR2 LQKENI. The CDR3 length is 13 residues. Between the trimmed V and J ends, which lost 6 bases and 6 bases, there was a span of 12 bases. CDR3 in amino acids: CASSEGPGQPQHF. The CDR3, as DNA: TGTGCCAGCTCGGAGGGGCCAGGTCAGCCCCAGCATTTT.

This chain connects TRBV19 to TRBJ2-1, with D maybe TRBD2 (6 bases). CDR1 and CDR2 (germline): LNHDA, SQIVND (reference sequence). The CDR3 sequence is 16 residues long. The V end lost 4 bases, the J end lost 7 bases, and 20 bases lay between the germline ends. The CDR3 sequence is CASSTSITAGGNEQFF. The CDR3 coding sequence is TGTGCCAGTAGTACCTCGATTACGGCCGGGGGAAATGAGCAGTTCTTC. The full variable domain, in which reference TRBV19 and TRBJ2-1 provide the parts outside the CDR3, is DGGITQSPKYLFRKEGQNVTLSCEQNLNHDAMYWYRQDPGQGLRLIYYSQIVNDFQKGDIAEGYSVSREKKESFPLTVTSAQKNPTAFYLCASSTSITAGGNEQFFGPGTRLTVL.

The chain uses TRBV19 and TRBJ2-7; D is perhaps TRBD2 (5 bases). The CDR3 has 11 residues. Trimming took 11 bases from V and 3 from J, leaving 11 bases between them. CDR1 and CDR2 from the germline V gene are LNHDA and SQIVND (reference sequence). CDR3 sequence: CAAGFDYEQYF. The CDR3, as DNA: TGTGCCGCGGGTTTCGACTACGAGCAGTACTTC.

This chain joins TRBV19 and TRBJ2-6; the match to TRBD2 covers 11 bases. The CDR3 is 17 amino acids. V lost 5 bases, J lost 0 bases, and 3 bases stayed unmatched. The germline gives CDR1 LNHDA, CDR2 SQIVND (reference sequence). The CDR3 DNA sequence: TGTGCCAGTAGTTTACTAGCGGGGGCCTCTGGGGCCAACGTCCTGACTTTC. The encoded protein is CASSLLAGASGANVLTF. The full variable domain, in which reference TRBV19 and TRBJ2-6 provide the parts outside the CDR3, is DGGITQSPKYLFRKEGQNVTLSCEQNLNHDAMYWYRQDPGQGLRLIYYSQIVNDFQKGDIAEGYSVSREKKESFPLTVTSAQKNPTAFYLCASSLLAGASGANVLTFGAGSRLTVL.

The CDR3 here is CASSWQGAHEQYF. CDR3 coding DNA: TGTGCCAGCAGTTGGCAGGGGGCGCATGAGCAGTACTTC. The gene calls are TRBV6-6 and TRBJ2-7; 8 bases match TRBD1. Germline V lookup: CDR1 MNHNY, CDR2 SVGAGI (reference sequence). The ends lost 4 bases at V and 7 bases at J; junction bases unmatched: 6. CDR3 size: 13 residues.

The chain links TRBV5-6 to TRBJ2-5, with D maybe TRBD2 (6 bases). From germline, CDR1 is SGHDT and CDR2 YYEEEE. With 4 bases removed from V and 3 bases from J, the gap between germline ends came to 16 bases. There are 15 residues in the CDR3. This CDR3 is CASSPLSEGKETQYF. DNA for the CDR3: TGTGCCAGCAGCCCTTTGTCGGAGGGAAAAGAGACCCAGTACTTC.

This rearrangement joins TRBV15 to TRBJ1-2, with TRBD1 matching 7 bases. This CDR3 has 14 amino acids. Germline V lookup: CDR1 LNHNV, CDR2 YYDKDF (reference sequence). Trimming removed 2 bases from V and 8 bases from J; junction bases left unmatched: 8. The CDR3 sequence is CATSRTSTGQGYTF. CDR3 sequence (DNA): TGTGCCACCAGCAGAACCTCGACAGGGCAAGGCTACACCTTC.

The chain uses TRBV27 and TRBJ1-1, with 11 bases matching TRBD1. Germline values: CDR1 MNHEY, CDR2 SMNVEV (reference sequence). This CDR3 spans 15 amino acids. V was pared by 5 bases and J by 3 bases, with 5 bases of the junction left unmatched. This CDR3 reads CASSGRTGGYTEAFF. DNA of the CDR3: TGTGCCAGCAGTGGACGGACAGGGGGCTACACTGAAGCTTTCTTT.

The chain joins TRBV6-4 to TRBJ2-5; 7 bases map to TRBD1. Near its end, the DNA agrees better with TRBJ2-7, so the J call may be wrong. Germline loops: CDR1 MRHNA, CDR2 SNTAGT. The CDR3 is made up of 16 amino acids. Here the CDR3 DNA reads TGTGCCAGCAGTGACACCCCAGGGGGATTCTCCTACGAGCAGTACTTC. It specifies CASSDTPGGFSYEQYF.

As DNA, the CDR3 is TGTGCCAGCAGCGTCAGGGGAGCCGGGGAGCTGTTTTTT. The encoded protein is CASSVRGAGELFF. The V gene is TRBV9, the J gene TRBJ2-2; D might be TRBD1 (6 bases). The CDR3 runs to 13 residues. Trimming took off 2 bases at V and 6 bases at J, with 8 bases between the two ends. The V gene's germline CDR1 is SGDLS and CDR2 YYNGEE. Supplemented by reference TRBV9 and TRBJ2-2, the full variable domain reads DSGVTQTPKHLITATGQRVTLRCSPRSGDLSVYWYQQSLDQGLQFLIQYYNGEERAKGNILERFSAQQFPDLHSELNLSSLELGDSALYFCASSVRGAGELFFGEGSRLTVL.